A single sample gave rise to the 10 T cell receptor beta chains below, sequenced in a study of metastatic and nonmetastatic thyroid tumors. Nobody among the patients had been given any treatment before thyroid surgery. TCRdb reanalyzed the PCR reads with MiXCR. The repertoire consists of about 92,000 clones, with more than 13% occurring once and the leading ten covering 3.6%. Sequencing was performed on blood. The receptors were sampled from a female donor with papillary thyroid cancer or a benign thyroid nodule (not recorded which). Some clones in this sample may be carry-over from other donors' samples.

This clone was found many times. The chain joins TRBV28 to TRBJ1-4, with TRBD1 matching 7 bases. V shed 6 bases, J shed 6 bases, and the junction held 7 bases outside the gene matches. Germline CDR1 MDHEN, CDR2 SYDVKM. The CDR3 is 14 residues long. The CDR3 region is CASSKGARHEKLFF. CDR3 coding DNA: TGTGCCAGCAGCAAGGGGGCAAGGCATGAAAAACTGTTTTTT.

This clone was seen repeatedly, ten times or more. The rearrangement links TRBV30 to TRBJ2-7; 8 nucleotides line up with TRBD1. Per germline, CDR1 GTSNPN and CDR2 SVGIG (reference sequence). The CDR3 has 14 amino acids. Germline trimming cut 2 bases from V and 2 bases from J; bases unmatched to any gene: 5. The CDR3 DNA reads TGTGCCTGGAGTACCGGGACAGGAGCCTACGAGCAGTACTTC. Protein sequence: CAWSTGTGAYEQYF.

This clone was detected ten times or more. This chain uses TRBV20-1 with TRBJ2-7, with D possibly being TRBD1 (5 bases). CDR3 length equals 13 residues. V was pared by 1 base and J by 6 bases, with 13 bases between. The V gene's germline CDR1 is DFQATT and CDR2 SNEGSKA (reference sequence). CDR3 nucleotides: TGCAGTGCTAGAGGCGTCCTGCAGGGCGAGCAGTACTTC. It specifies CSARGVLQGEQYF.

As concerns this clone: With a much larger clone just one base away, this may be a read error. The chain employs TRBV2 and TRBJ1-4; D gene ambiguous. This CDR3 spans 15 amino acids. Germline V gene data show CDR1 as SNHLY and CDR2 as FYNNEI. The DNA of the CDR3 is TGTGCCAGCAGCCGAATGGGCTCAACTAATGAAAAACCGTTTTTT. It translates to CASSRMGSTNEKPFF.

This clone was counted at least ten times. V and J are TRBV5-1 and TRBJ2-5, with D perhaps TRBD2 (5 bases). The CDR3 extends over 15 amino acids. The germline V gene encodes CDR1 SGHRS and CDR2 YFSETQ. Trimming took 0 bases from V and 4 from J, leaving 13 bases between them. The CDR3 coding sequence is TGCGCCAGCAGCTTGGGAGGGCTAGCAGGAGAGACCCAGTACTTC. This codes for CASSLGGLAGETQYF.

This clone was observed many times. The chain uses TRBV3-1 and TRBJ1-4; D is unclear. The V end was cut by 1 base, the J end by 0 bases, with 12 bases between. This CDR3 is 17 amino acids long. Germline V gene sequence: CDR1 LGHDT, CDR2 YNNKEL (reference sequence). The CDR3 spells CASSQGETGATNEKLFF. CDR3 nucleotide sequence: TGTGCCAGCAGCCAAGGGGAGACGGGCGCAACTAATGAAAAACTGTTTTTT. Drawing the rest from reference TRBV3-1 and TRBJ1-4, the complete variable domain is DTAVSQTPKYLVTQMGNDKSIKCEQNLGHDTMYWYKQDSKKFLKIMFSYNNKELIINETVPNRFSPKSPDKAHLNLHINSLELGDSAVYFCASSQGETGATNEKLFFGSGTQLSVL.

This clone was recorded a few times. V and J are TRBV6-1 and TRBJ2-5; D may match TRBD1 or TRBD2 (6 bases each). The CDR3 loop spans 12 amino acids. Trimming removed 7 bases at V and 3 bases at J, with 9 bases between. The germline V gene has CDR1 MNHNS and CDR2 SASEGT. CDR3 nucleotides: TGTGCCAGCACGGGGGCAGAAGAGACCCAGTACTTC. It yields the protein CASTGAEETQYF.

CDR3 region: CASSDTGGYTF. The DNA for the CDR3 is TGTGCCAGCAGTGACACGGGGGGATACACCTTC. The chain is built from TRBV28 and TRBJ1-2, with D possibly matching TRBD1 (5 bases). Looked up from germline, CDR1 is MDHEN and CDR2 is SYDVKM. V gave up 5 bases and J gave up 11 bases, with 12 bases separating them. There are 11 residues in the CDR3.

The table lists this clone with many counts. J is TRBJ2-1 and V is TRBV7-9, with D unresolved. Germline values: CDR1 SEHNR, CDR2 FQNEAQ (reference sequence). Trimming stripped 3 bases from V and 7 bases from J, with 13 bases between. This CDR3 is 14 amino acids long. CDR3 sequence (DNA): TGTGCCAGCAGCTTCGACGGCCGGCGGAATGAGCAGTTCTTC. Translating gives CASSFDGRRNEQFF.

This clone came up many times. Here the CDR3 DNA reads TGTGCCAGCAGCTTTCAAGCGGGGGGGCCCTACGAGCAGTACTTC. Protein: CASSFQAGGPYEQYF. The chain employs TRBV7-3 and TRBJ2-7, with 10 positions matching TRBD2. V was pared by 3 bases and J by 2 bases, with 4 bases of the junction left unmatched. Germline V gene sequence: CDR1 SGHTA, CDR2 FQGTGA. The CDR3 consists of 15 residues.